This T cell receptor (beta chain) was sequenced in a study of T-cell reconstitution after alpha-beta-depleted transplantation in children. Study conclusions and caveats: The authors attributed T-cell counts and diversity one year after transplant mostly to newly produced T cells. Approximately two months post-transplant, alpha-beta T cells reportedly originated from several hundred expanded graft clones. Surviving recipient T cells and intrathymic progenitors accounted for some patients' high TCRbeta diversity at day 60.

Trimming took off 4 bases at V and 0 bases at J, with 6 bases between the two ends. CDR1 MNHEY and CDR2 SMNVEV come from the germline V gene (reference sequence). The CDR3 spans 13 residues. Unique molecular identifiers were incorporated into the prepared TCRbeta library. Each CDR3 protein gets one entry after TCRdb re-called the PCR reads with MiXCR. Of hundreds of thousands of distinct CDR3 sequences listed, about 17% are singletons. The table lists this clonotype with a few counts. Its antigen is unidentified. This chain links TRBV27 with TRBJ1-1; D is ambiguous. The clonotype originates from a boy in the first two years of life who had a stem cell transplant for Wiskott-Aldrich syndrome, so the T cells may come from the graft donor. The starting material was PBMCs, mostly from graft donor cells, obtained 360 days after TCRalphabeta/CD19-depleted stem cell transplant. The CDR3 region has the DNA TGTGCCAGCAGTTCTCCAGTGAACACTGAAGCTTTCTTT. Translated: CASSSPVNTEAFF.